A single sample is the source of the 11 T cell receptor beta chains below, sequenced in a study of T cells expressing NK-cell markers. After re-calling the 5' RACE reads, TCRdb lists one entry per CDR3 protein, DNA absent. The sample totals over 100,000 distinct CDR3 sequences; its top ten clones hold about a fifth. The sequencing input was blood T cells: a sorted CD56 or NKG2C T cell subset, CD4+ or CD8+ T cells, or bulk PBMC T cells (not recorded which). The receptors were sampled from a woman between 18 and 70 years old in good health.

The V and J genes are TRBV27 and TRBJ2-1; TCRdb selects TRBD2, and the lack of DNA leaves this call unchecked. Germline CDR1 and CDR2: MNHEY and SMNVEV (reference sequence). The CDR3 has 16 residues. CDR3 protein: CASSPEIAGVYNEQFF.

The genes are TRBV13 and TRBJ1-6; there is no DNA to check the TCRdb D call of TRBD1. The CDR3 consists of 15 residues. Germline V lookup: CDR1 PRHDT, CDR2 FYEKMQ (reference sequence). The CDR3: CASSPRQGINSPLHF.

This chain's CDR3 is CATSSSGETQYF. The genes are TRBV15 and TRBJ2-5. This CDR3 has 12 amino acids. The germline V gene encodes CDR1 LNHNV and CDR2 YYDKDF (reference sequence).

The chain carries TRBV20-1 and TRBJ1-1. Germline CDR1 reads DFQATT; CDR2 reads SNEGSKA (reference sequence). The CDR3 contains 13 residues. The CDR3 sequence: CSANRWETAEAFF.

J is TRBJ2-7 and V is TRBV20-1; TCRdb returns TRBD2, unconfirmable since there is no DNA. This CDR3 spans 17 amino acids. Per germline, CDR1 DFQATT and CDR2 SNEGSKA (reference sequence). Here the CDR3 reads CSARSGTRKGRGYEQYF.

The chain combines TRBV29-1 with TRBJ2-5; TCRdb outputs TRBD1, but without DNA this stays unchecked. Germline V gene sequence: CDR1 SQVTM, CDR2 ANQGSEA. CDR3 size: 11 residues. The CDR3 sequence: CSVPDRGSQYF.

The V gene is TRBV4-3, the J gene TRBJ2-7; TCRdb reports TRBD1, a call that lacks DNA to check it against. The CDR3 runs 15 residues. Germline V gene lookup returns CDR1 LGHNA and CDR2 YSLEER. CDR3 residues: CASSQDRAGSYEQYF.

This chain connects TRBV7-9 to TRBJ1-6; checking the TCRdb D call of TRBD1 is not possible without DNA. Germline V gives CDR1 SEHNR, CDR2 FQNEAQ (reference sequence). The CDR3 runs to 14 residues. This CDR3 reads CASSLEAGYSPLHF.

V usage is TRBV13 and J usage is TRBJ2-5; TCRdb names TRBD1, which stays unverified in the absence of DNA. This CDR3 spans 14 amino acids. CDR1 PRHDT and CDR2 FYEKMQ come from the germline V gene (reference sequence). The CDR3 sequence is CASSSPPSQETQYF.

The CDR3 sequence: CASSSPLETQYF. The chain has TRBV6-2 or TRBV6-3 and TRBJ2-5. The CDR3 has 12 residues. Germline CDR1 reads MNHEY; CDR2 reads SVGEGT.

The chain recombines TRBV6-5 with TRBJ2-7; TCRdb designates TRBD2, a call that cannot be tested without DNA. Germline V lookup: CDR1 MNHEY, CDR2 SVGAGI. This CDR3 contains 15 residues. CDR3 in amino acids: CASSYSGAGSGEQYF.